This TCR beta chain was recorded in a study of shared clonotypes between healthy human individuals. Whole-study results and caveats: Estimated richness was generally greater in naive than memory subsets. With few donors, the genetic and exposure-history diversity represented was limited.

It was across several immunoSEQ plates that each subset's genomic DNA was evenly split. Assay: immunoSEQ multiplex PCR; the TCRdb copy retains only in-frame clones and omits some. The sample lists more than 2,000,000 clones; around nine tenths were seen once. The V gene's germline CDR1 is MNHNS and CDR2 SASEGT. Trimming removed 5 bases from V and 5 bases from J, with 16 bases in between. CDR3 length: 15 residues. It was into CD45RA+ naive and CD45RA-negative memory subsets that the CD4+ cells were split. On this clone itself: Its antigen is not identified.

The rearrangement uses TRBV6-1 and TRBJ1-5; perhaps TRBD1 as D (6 bases). This TCR derives from a man younger than 30 in good health. Input material: naive CD4+ T cells sorted from blood. The subset: CD45RA+ positively selected. The DNA for the CDR3 is TGTGCCAGCAGTCGATCCGGGACACGAGATCAGCCCCAGCATTTT. Protein: CASSRSGTRDQPQHF.